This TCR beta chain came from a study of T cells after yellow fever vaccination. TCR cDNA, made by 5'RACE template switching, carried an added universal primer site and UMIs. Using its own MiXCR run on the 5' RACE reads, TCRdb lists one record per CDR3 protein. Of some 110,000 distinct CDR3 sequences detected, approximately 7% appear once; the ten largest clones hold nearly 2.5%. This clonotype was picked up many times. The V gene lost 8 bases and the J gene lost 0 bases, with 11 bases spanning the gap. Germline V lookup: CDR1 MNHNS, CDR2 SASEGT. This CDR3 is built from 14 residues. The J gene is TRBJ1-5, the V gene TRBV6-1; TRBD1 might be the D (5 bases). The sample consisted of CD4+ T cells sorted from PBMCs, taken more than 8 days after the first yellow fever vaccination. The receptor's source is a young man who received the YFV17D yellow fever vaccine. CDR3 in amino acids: CASVAGNSNQPQHF. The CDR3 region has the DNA TGTGCCAGCGTGGCAGGGAATAGCAATCAGCCCCAGCATTTT.